The entry below describes one T cell receptor beta chain. Antigen: not known. Assay used: immunoSEQ multiplex PCR; TCRdb lists only in-frame clones, some missing. Of approximately 45,000 clones in the sample, approximately 90% were seen once. Trimming took 5 bases from V and 5 from J, leaving 13 bases between them. Germline CDR1 LNHDA, CDR2 SQIVND (reference sequence). The CDR3 sequence is 14 residues long. This specimen belongs to a study of a mutant IDH1 vaccine in newly diagnosed glioma. Time point given: week 23, last vaccination. Each vaccine dose was 300 ug of mutant IDH1 20-mer peptide, with topical imiquimod.

The sample here was PBMCs, taken from a glioma patient whose treatment included an IDH1 peptide vaccine. The chain employs TRBV19 and TRBJ1-5; no reliable D call. This TCR came from a man aged 45-60 years with glioma. The CDR3 sequence: CASSVKGSHQPQHF. The CDR3 DNA follows: TGTGCCAGTAGTGTAAAAGGAAGCCATCAGCCCCAGCATTTT.